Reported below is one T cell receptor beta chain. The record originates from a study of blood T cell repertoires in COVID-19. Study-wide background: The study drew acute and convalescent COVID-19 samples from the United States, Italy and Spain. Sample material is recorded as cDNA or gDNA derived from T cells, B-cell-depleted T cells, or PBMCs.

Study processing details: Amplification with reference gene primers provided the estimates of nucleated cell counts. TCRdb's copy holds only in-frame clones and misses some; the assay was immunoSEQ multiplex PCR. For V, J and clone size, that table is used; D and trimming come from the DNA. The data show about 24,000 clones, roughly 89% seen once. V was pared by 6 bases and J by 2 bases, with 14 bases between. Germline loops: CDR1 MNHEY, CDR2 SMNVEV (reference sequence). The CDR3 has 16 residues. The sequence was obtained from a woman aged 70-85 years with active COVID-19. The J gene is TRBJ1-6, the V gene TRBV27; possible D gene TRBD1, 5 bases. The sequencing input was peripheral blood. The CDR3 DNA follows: TGTGCCAGCAGAACACAGGCTATCCCCTATAATTCACCCCTCCACTTT. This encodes CASRTQAIPYNSPLHF.